These T cell receptor beta chains were read from a single sample in a study of T cells in Graves' hyperthyroidism and ophthalmopathy. TCRdb ran MiXCR on the multiplex PCR reads and lists one entry per CDR3 protein. Among hundreds of thousands of distinct CDR3 sequences listed, less than 15% were seen once. The specimen was blood. The receptors were sampled from a woman between 18 and 29 years old with Graves' hyperthyroidism. The CDR3 runs from the conserved cysteine through the conserved F or W. The size entry is marked missing in some rows and otherwise reads once, few, many or a size class.

>few|TRBV7-9|TRBJ2-5
CASSLPPTWGETQYF
>many|TRBV2|TRBJ1-2
CASSDLRDLWGYTF
>NA|TRBV7-9|TRBJ1-5
CASSLMDQPQHF
>many|TRBV5-1|TRBJ1-2
CASSLASTAPYGYTF
>many|TRBV3-1|TRBJ2-1
CASSQDRLRRGNEQFF
>NA|TRBV9|TRBJ2-7
CASSNQGLAGDYEQYF
>NA|TRBV9|TRBJ1-2
CASSGTGDLGNYGYTF
>many|TRBV27|TRBJ2-3
CASSLLSPGQGLVHTQYF
>NA|TRBV9|TRBJ2-2
CASSALERDENTGELFF
>many|TRBV13|TRBJ1-1
CASSVGTAQEAFF
>NA|TRBV30|TRBJ2-7
CAWSSLTSGSLSLAYEQYF
>NA|TRBV28|TRBJ2-5
CASSLDGTSGSPEYF
>NA|TRBV19|TRBJ2-5
CASSDRDFQETQYF
>few|TRBV29-1|TRBJ2-1
CSVGPVSSYNEQFF
>many|TRBV13|TRBJ1-5
CASGYSNQPQHF
>NA|TRBV29-1|TRBJ2-7
CNATVTDNPYEQYF
>few|TRBV7-9|TRBJ2-1
CASSPQGSTSSYNEQFF
>few|TRBV19|TRBJ2-2
CASRTGPGLAGVNTGELFF
>NA|TRBV19|TRBJ1-2
CASSISGRARGYTF
>NA|TRBV12-3/TRBV12-4|TRBJ2-2
CASSSRRRGNTGELFF
>NA|TRBV19|TRBJ2-1
CASSIASGNEQFF
>many|TRBV3-1|TRBJ1-1
CASSLKLGAEAFF
>NA|TRBV4-1|TRBJ2-1
CASSQDHDGTFYNEQFF
>many|TRBV3-1|TRBJ2-1
CASSHPPGLAGRNEQFF
>many|TRBV28|TRBJ1-2
CASSAYRALHSNYGYTF
>many|TRBV30|TRBJ1-5
CAWSRDTNQPQHF
>few|TRBV27|TRBJ2-4
CASSLIAGGTAKNIQYF
>many|TRBV7-9|TRBJ2-7
CASSPGTGPSYEQYF
>many|TRBV4-1|TRBJ2-7
CASSQVGHEQYF
>many|TRBV28|TRBJ1-4
CASSFQIASATNEKLFF
>many|TRBV7-8|TRBJ1-5
CASSSQGGSTAQHF
>many|TRBV6-2/TRBV6-3|TRBJ2-7
CASSRPREWSYEQYF
>many|TRBV4-1|TRBJ1-1
CASRDAGYTEAFF
>many|TRBV3-1|TRBJ2-5
CASSQGPGSGLQETQYF
>many|TRBV11-1|TRBJ2-2
CASSPTGANTGELFF
>many|TRBV11-3|TRBJ1-6
CASSLRTGGNSPLHF
>many|TRBV6-1|TRBJ2-3
CASSLRQDSYSDTQYF
>many|TRBV11-3|TRBJ2-3
CASSFRDSGPDTQYF
>many|TRBV6-5|TRBJ1-3
CASSSRSWDGNTIYF
>few|TRBV12-3/TRBV12-4|TRBJ2-1
CASSLAVAYDEQFF
>few|TRBV5-5|TRBJ2-7
CASSLLTLVGEQYF
>NA|TRBV6-2/TRBV6-3|TRBJ2-2
CASSYSRGELFF
>NA|TRBV30|TRBJ2-7
CAWSAGTSGSNEQYF
>many|TRBV2|TRBJ2-3
CASSVGARGLATSDTQYF
>NA|TRBV10-1|TRBJ2-7
CVSSEPGTAPYEQYF
>many|TRBV20-1|TRBJ2-3
CSARDQGTATDTQYF
>many|TRBV6-1|TRBJ1-2
CASSRSGTGYGYTF
>many|TRBV6-1|TRBJ2-7
CASSGYRDRLESYEQYF
>NA|TRBV20-1|TRBJ2-1
CSATPTGLAGGQMRYNEQFF
>NA|TRBV15|TRBJ2-2
CATSRDLTNTGELFF
>NA|TRBV29-1|TRBJ2-7
CSVVRRDKIYEQYF
>many|TRBV11-2|TRBJ2-1
CASSLEGAAGVSDEQFF
>many|TRBV28|TRBJ1-5
CASSPAGTGKNQPQHF
>few|TRBV27|TRBJ1-3
CASSLSGVLSGNTIYF
>many|TRBV2|TRBJ2-1
CASKPGTIDNEQFF
>few|TRBV5-8|TRBJ1-1
CASSLAGAAEAFF
>many|TRBV20-1|TRBJ1-6
CSATLQDSVNSPLHF
>many|TRBV29-1|TRBJ2-7
CSVDGLPSGSEYEQYF
>NA|TRBV7-9|TRBJ2-1
CASSLGVRTSYNEQFF
>many|TRBV3-1|TRBJ2-1
CASSQDRDRGPSYNEQFF